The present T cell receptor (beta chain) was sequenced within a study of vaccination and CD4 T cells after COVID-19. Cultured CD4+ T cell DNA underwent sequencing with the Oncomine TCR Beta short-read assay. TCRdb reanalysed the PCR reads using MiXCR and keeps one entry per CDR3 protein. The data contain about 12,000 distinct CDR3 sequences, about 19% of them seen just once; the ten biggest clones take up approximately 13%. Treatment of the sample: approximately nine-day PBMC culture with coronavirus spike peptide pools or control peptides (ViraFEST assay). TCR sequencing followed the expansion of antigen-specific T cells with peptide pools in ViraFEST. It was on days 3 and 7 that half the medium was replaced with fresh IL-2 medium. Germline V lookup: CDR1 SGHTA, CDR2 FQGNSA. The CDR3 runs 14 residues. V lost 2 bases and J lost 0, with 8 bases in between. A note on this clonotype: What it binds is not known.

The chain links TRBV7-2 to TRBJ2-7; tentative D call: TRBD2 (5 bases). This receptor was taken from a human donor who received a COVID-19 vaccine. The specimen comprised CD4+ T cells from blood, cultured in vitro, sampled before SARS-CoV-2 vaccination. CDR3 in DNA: TGTGCCAGCAGCTTACGAGGACTCTCCTACGAGCAGTACTTC. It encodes CASSLRGLSYEQYF.